This entry concerns a single T cell receptor beta chain. V lost 8 bases, J lost 8 bases, and 8 bases stayed unmatched. In germline, CDR1 is LNHDA, CDR2 SQIVND (reference sequence). CDR3 size: 14 residues. This sample holds PBMCs from approximately 10 ml fresh peripheral blood. This sample stems from a study of T cells in Graves' hyperthyroidism and ophthalmopathy. Study-level background: Sampling of peripheral blood happened at initial diagnosis, prior to any treatment.

Regions amplified from RNA transcripts were the TCR beta CDR3 regions. Researchers ran a first-round RT-PCR on the TCR CDR3 using the HTBI primer set. TCRdb fed the multiplex PCR reads into MiXCR, producing one record per CDR3 protein. Here the sample spans about 560,000 distinct CDR3 sequences, 15% to 20% being singletons. The chain recombines TRBV19 with TRBJ1-6; 8 nucleotides align to TRBD1. Sequenced material: blood. This sequence was found in a woman between 18 and 29 years old with Graves' hyperthyroidism. For the CDR3, the DNA is TGTGCCAGTGTCGCGGACAGGGACGATTCACCCCTCCACTTT. This codes for CASVADRDDSPLHF.